This TCR beta chain comes out of a study of cytomegalovirus exposure and HLA in healthy donors. Whole-study context: Among about 179 million T cells, an earlier analysis found roughly 100 million unique TCR beta sequences.

The length of the CDR3 is 16 residues. Germline CDR1 is SGHTS and CDR2 is YDEGEE. Trimming stripped 0 bases from V and 4 bases from J, with 14 bases between. PCR primers comprised 60 Vbeta and 13 Jbeta primers. TCRdb keeps only in-frame clones here, not all; method: immunoSEQ multiplex PCR. Among 90,000 to 150,000 clones, about 75% were seen once, and the ten largest hold around 10%. The chain recombines TRBV5-8 with TRBJ2-1; a possible D gene is TRBD1 (6 bases). The TCR was taken from a woman aged 40 to 50 in good health and CMV-seropositive. The sample comprised PBMCs. The CDR3 DNA sequence: TGTGCCAGCAGCTTGGAAGCGACAGGATTTTACAATGAGCAGTTCTTC. Translation gives CASSLEATGFYNEQFF.